Listed below are T cell receptor beta chains from one sample, sequenced in a study of blood T cell repertoires in COVID-19. Repertoires were generated with immunoSEQ multiplex PCR, while TCRdb's copy carries only in-frame clones and drops some. The sample records around 250,000 clones, roughly 86% being singletons. Sequencing used PBMCs or T cells enriched from blood (not recorded which). These receptor sequences come from a woman aged 45-59 years who had recovered from COVID-19. CDR3s include the opening cysteine and the closing phenylalanine or tryptophan. D genes are given only for firm matches. Only some rows state a clone size, as once, few, many or a class for expanded clones.

j_call cdr3_length v_call d_call clone_size cdr3_aa cdr3_nt
TRBJ2-7 14 TRBV9 TRBD1 few CASSETGATYEQYF TGTGCCAGCAGCGAGACAGGGGCAACCTACGAGCAGTACTTC
TRBJ2-7 17 TRBV21-1 - - CASPNQGCGRSSYEQYF TGTGCCAGCCCCAACCAGGGGTGCGGGAGATCGTCCTACGAGCAGTACTTC
TRBJ1-5 15 TRBV30 TRBD1 - CAWSLGGQGVQPQHF TGTGCCTGGAGCCTGGGGGGACAGGGGGTTCAGCCCCAGCATTTT
TRBJ1-1 14 TRBV2 TRBD1 - CASRSTGVNTEAFF TGTGCCAGCAGGTCTACAGGGGTGAACACTGAAGCTTTCTTT
TRBJ2-1 14 TRBV7-2 - once CASSPRRSSNEQFF TGTGCCAGCAGCCCGAGGCGGAGTTCGAATGAGCAGTTCTTC
TRBJ2-1 16 TRBV12-5 TRBD2 - CASGPPGTSGLNEQFF TGTGCTAGTGGGCCACCCGGGACTAGCGGATTGAATGAGCAGTTCTTC
TRBJ1-2 15 TRBV28 - - CASSLLLSGNYGYTF TGTGCCAGCAGTTTGCTCCTTTCAGGGAACTATGGCTACACCTTC
TRBJ2-7 15 TRBV3-1/TRBV3-2 - - CASSPNSVSSYEQYF TGTGCCAGCAGCCCCAATAGCGTGAGCTCCTACGAGCAGTACTTC
TRBJ2-7 12 TRBV7-9 - - CASSLVVYEQYF TGTGCCAGCAGCTTAGTAGTATACGAGCAGTACTTC
TRBJ2-2 11 TRBV20-1 - - CSATRFGELFF TGCAGTGCTACCCGGTTCGGGGAGCTGTTTTTT
TRBJ1-2 15 TRBV18 TRBD1 - CASSPQGQAFYGYTF TGTGCCAGCTCACCCCAGGGACAGGCCTTCTATGGCTACACCTTC
TRBJ2-5 17 TRBV30 TRBD2 - CAWSVRYAGGVGETQYF TGTGCCTGGAGTGTAAGATATGCGGGAGGGGTCGGGGAGACCCAGTACTTC
TRBJ1-4 14 TRBV5-1 TRBD1 - CASSRDRANEKLFF TGCGCCAGCAGCAGGGACAGGGCTAATGAAAAACTGTTTTTT
TRBJ2-3 13 TRBV15 - - CATRWEATDTQYF TGTGCCACCAGGTGGGAGGCGACAGATACGCAGTATTTT
TRBJ1-1 15 TRBV9 - - CASRRTGGGNTEAFF TGTGCCAGCCGTCGAACCGGGGGTGGGAACACTGAAGCTTTCTTT
TRBJ1-1 17 TRBV27 - - CASSSRWGPYGNTEAFF TGTGCCAGCAGTTCCAGGTGGGGGCCTTACGGGAACACTGAAGCTTTCTTT
TRBJ1-2 16 TRBV19 TRBD1 - CASSHNRGSLSYGYTF TGTGCCAGTAGTCATAACAGGGGATCGCTGTCCTATGGCTACACCTTC
TRBJ1-2 15 TRBV11-2 TRBD1 - CASSPGQGRGYGYTF TGTGCCAGCAGCCCCGGACAGGGGCGGGGGTATGGCTACACCTTC
TRBJ2-3 16 TRBV6-2/TRBV6-3 TRBD1 - CASSKPAKTGADTQYF TGTGCCAGCAGTAAACCGGCTAAGACAGGGGCAGATACGCAGTATTTT
TRBJ2-5 15 TRBV28 TRBD1 - CASSNTGGWGETQYF TGTGCCAGCAGCAACACAGGGGGATGGGGAGAGACCCAGTACTTC
TRBJ1-2 12 TRBV19 TRBD1 - CASSPRSGTVGF TGTGCCAGTAGCCCCCGGTCGGGGACAGTAGGCTTC
TRBJ1-2 13 TRBV6-6 TRBD1 - CASSPAGGGGYTF TGTGCCAGCAGCCCTGCAGGGGGAGGTGGCTACACCTTC
TRBJ1-5 15 TRBV9 TRBD1 - CASSLWDSPNQPQHF TGTGCCAGCAGCCTATGGGACAGTCCCAATCAGCCCCAGCATTTT
TRBJ2-1 13 TRBV30 TRBD1 - CAWNNRGVGEQFF TGTGCCTGGAACAACAGGGGAGTTGGTGAGCAGTTCTTC
TRBJ2-4 12 TRBV2 - - CASREAKNIQYF TGTGCCAGCAGGGAGGCCAAAAACATTCAGTACTTC
TRBJ1-4 17 TRBV4-3 TRBD1 - CASSQLPGDRSTEKLFF TGCGCCAGCAGCCAGCTCCCCGGGGACAGGTCGACTGAAAAACTGTTTTTT
TRBJ2-3 18 TRBV5-1 TRBD2 - CASSLVRAGLAAEATQYF TGCGCCAGCAGCTTGGTCAGGGCAGGACTAGCGGCCGAAGCTACGCAGTATTTT
TRBJ1-2 15 TRBV4-3 TRBD1 - CASSPSRGWAYGYTF TGCGCCAGCAGCCCCTCCAGGGGGTGGGCCTATGGCTACACCTTC
TRBJ2-3 15 TRBV7-2 TRBD2 - CASNPKGREIDTQYF TGTGCCAGCAACCCAAAAGGGCGGGAGATAGATACGCAGTATTTT
TRBJ1-1 14 TRBV3-1/TRBV3-2 - - CASSQDGGDLRAFF TGTGCCAGCAGCCAAGACGGGGGAGACTTGCGAGCTTTCTTT
TRBJ1-2 15 TRBV29-1 TRBD1 few CSVVYAQGPWGGYTF TGCAGCGTTGTCTACGCACAGGGGCCCTGGGGAGGCTACACCTTC
TRBJ2-1 15 TRBV19 TRBD2 - CASATSPSSYNEQFF TGTGCCTCCGCGACTAGCCCGTCTTCCTACAATGAGCAGTTCTTC
TRBJ1-3 12 TRBV12-3/TRBV12-4 - - CASSWAGNTIYF TGTGCCAGCAGTTGGGCCGGAAACACCATATATTTT
TRBJ2-3 15 TRBV30 - - CAWTRLAQSTDTQYF TGTGCCTGGACCCGGCTAGCGCAAAGCACAGATACGCAGTATTTT
TRBJ2-7 15 TRBV4-1 - - CASSQESRGSYEQYF TGCGCCAGCAGCCAAGAGAGCAGGGGATCCTACGAGCAGTACTTC
TRBJ1-3 14 TRBV6-5 - - CAILNIGSGNTIYF TGTGCCATCCTCAATATCGGCTCTGGAAACACCATATATTTT
TRBJ2-1 16 TRBV27 TRBD1 once CASRGAGTGGYNEQFF TGTGCCAGCAGAGGCGCCGGGACAGGGGGCTACAATGAGCAGTTCTTC
TRBJ2-7 13 TRBV3-1/TRBV3-2 - - CASRQDSGREQYF TGTGCCAGCAGGCAGGACAGTGGTCGCGAGCAGTACTTC
TRBJ1-1 13 TRBV9 - - CASSVVLSTEAFF TGTGCCAGCAGCGTAGTGCTGAGCACTGAAGCTTTCTTT
TRBJ1-1 14 TRBV28 TRBD1 - CASRSGQGAPEAFF TGTGCCAGCAGATCGGGACAGGGGGCGCCTGAAGCTTTCTTT
TRBJ2-7 16 TRBV11-2 TRBD2 - CASSSSRLAGAYEQYF TGTGCCAGCAGTTCCTCAAGGTTAGCGGGGGCCTACGAGCAGTACTTC
TRBJ1-3 12 TRBV30 - - CAWQGRRNTIYF TGTGCCTGGCAGGGGCGAAGAAACACCATATATTTT
TRBJ1-1 14 TRBV28 - - CASSPQALNTEAFF TGTGCCAGCAGTCCTCAGGCTTTGAACACTGAAGCTTTCTTT
TRBJ1-1 17 TRBV19 TRBD1 - CASSTRGTGTGATEAFF TGTGCCAGTAGTACAAGGGGGACCGGGACAGGGGCCACTGAAGCTTTCTTT
TRBJ2-5 16 TRBV9 TRBD2 - CASSVGPTGGAETQYF TGTGCCAGCAGCGTAGGTCCGACGGGGGGGGCAGAGACCCAGTACTTC
TRBJ2-7 16 TRBV6-6 - - CASSYGTFKGTGEQYF TGTGCCAGCAGTTACGGGACATTTAAGGGGACGGGCGAGCAGTACTTC
TRBJ1-1 14 TRBV7-2 TRBD1 - CASSLDQGGTEAFF TGTGCCAGCAGCTTAGATCAGGGGGGCACTGAAGCTTTCTTT
TRBJ2-1 15 TRBV5-1 - once CASSLIRTHYNEQFF TGCGCCAGCAGCTTGATTCGGACTCATTACAATGAGCAGTTCTTC
TRBJ1-6 10 TRBV1 - - CTSHTGPLHF TGCACCAGCCACACCGGGCCCCTCCACTTT
TRBJ1-1 13 TRBV11-3 - - CASSPQARGEAFF TGTGCCAGCAGCCCCCAGGCGCGGGGTGAAGCTTTCTTT
TRBJ2-7 11 TRBV28 - - CASRANYEQYF TGTGCCAGCAGGGCAAACTACGAGCAGTACTTC
TRBJ2-3 12 TRBV18 - - CASSRGTDTQYF TGTGCCAGCTCACGCGGCACAGATACGCAGTATTTT
TRBJ1-1 15 TRBV10-3 TRBD1 - CAISSSTGVNTEAFF TGTGCCATCAGCTCCTCGACAGGGGTGAACACTGAAGCTTTCTTT
TRBJ2-3 14 TRBV15 TRBD1 - CATTADRGTDTQYF TGTGCCACCACCGCGGACAGGGGCACAGATACGCAGTATTTT
TRBJ2-7 14 TRBV27 - - CASSFYSNSYEQYF TGTGCCAGCAGTTTTTACAGTAACTCCTACGAGCAGTACTTC
TRBJ1-1 13 TRBV19 - - CASSIWDRGLAFF TGTGCCAGTAGTATCTGGGATCGAGGGTTGGCTTTCTTT
TRBJ1-6 15 TRBV28 TRBD1 - CASSFRDRVNSPLHF TGTGCCAGCAGTTTCCGGGACAGGGTCAATTCACCCCTCCACTTT
TRBJ1-3 13 TRBV12-5 - - CASGSTSPGTIYF TGTGCTAGTGGTTCTACGTCCCCAGGCACCATATATTTT